This T cell receptor beta chain originates from a study of blood T cells in healthy people across ages. This clonotype was found a few times. The use of a sample-barcoded 5' primer and a J-beta primer mix characterized a second PCR of about 7 to 12 cycles. The template-switch adaptor, which had 12 random nucleotides, put a tag on each cDNA molecule. TCRdb passed the 5' RACE reads through MiXCR, listing each CDR3 protein once. Of over 950,000 distinct CDR3 sequences detected, 35% to 45% appear once; the ten largest clones hold around 13%. Each donor was a healthy Caucasian individual from Russia, aged roughly 6 to 100. The clonotype was recovered from a man in his late teens or twenties in good health. What was sequenced was blood.

In DNA, the CDR3 is TGTGCCAGCAGCTCCCTGGCGGGGGGATACGAGCAGTACTTC. The encoded protein is CASSSLAGGYEQYF. The V call is TRBV7-9, the J call TRBJ2-7; 8 nucleotides match TRBD2. There are 14 residues in the CDR3. CDR1 is SEHNR and CDR2 is FQNEAQ in the germline V gene (reference sequence). The J segment lost 4 bases and the V segment lost 4 bases, leaving 6 bases of the junction unmatched.